The clone carrying this T cell receptor (beta chain) showed up just a few times. What it binds is unknown. This sample is drawn from a study of T cells in Graves' hyperthyroidism and ophthalmopathy. Overall study findings and caveats: In validation, the model predicted ophthalmopathy. These predictions came a median roughly 6 months before onset. Classification by a 13 V-J model distinguished ophthalmopathy from stable hyperthyroidism.

Amplification of TCR beta CDR3 regions was performed using RNA transcripts as template. Researchers ran a first-round RT-PCR on the TCR CDR3 using the HTBI primer set. TCRdb analysed the multiplex PCR reads with MiXCR anew, one entry per CDR3 protein. The sample contains hundreds of thousands of distinct CDR3 sequences, 15% to 20% of which appear only once. CDR1 is KGHSH and CDR2 is LQKENI in the germline V gene. The CDR3 spans 15 residues. The V and J ends lost 3 bases and 0 bases, in that order; junction bases with no gene match: 3. The J gene is TRBJ2-7, the V gene TRBV18; 9 nucleotides line up with TRBD1. The receptor comes from a woman aged 45-59 years with Graves' hyperthyroidism that later progressed to Graves' ophthalmopathy. The sequencing sample was made of blood. CDR3 coding DNA: TGTGCCAGCTCACCGGGGACAGGGTTCTCCTACGAGCAGTACTTC. Protein: CASSPGTGFSYEQYF. The variable domain in full, completed from reference TRBV18 and TRBJ2-7, reads NAGVMQNPRHLVRRRGQEARLRCSPMKGHSHVYWYRQLPEEGLKFMVYLQKENIIDESGMPKERFSAEFPKEGPSILRIQQVVRGDSAAYFCASSPGTGFSYEQYFGPGTRLTVT.